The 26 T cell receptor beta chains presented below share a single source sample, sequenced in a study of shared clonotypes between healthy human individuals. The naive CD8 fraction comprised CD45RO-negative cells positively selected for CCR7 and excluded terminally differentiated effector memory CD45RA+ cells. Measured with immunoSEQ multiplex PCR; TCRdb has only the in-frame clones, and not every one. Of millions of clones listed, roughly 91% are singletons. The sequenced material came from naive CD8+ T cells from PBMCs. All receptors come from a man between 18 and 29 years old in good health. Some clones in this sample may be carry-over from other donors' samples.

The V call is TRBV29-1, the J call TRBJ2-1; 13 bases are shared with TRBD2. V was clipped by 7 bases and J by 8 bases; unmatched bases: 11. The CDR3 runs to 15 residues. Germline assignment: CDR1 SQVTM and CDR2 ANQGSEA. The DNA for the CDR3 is TGCAGCGGAAAAAGGACTAGCGGGAGTGGGGATGAGCAGTTCTTC. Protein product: CSGKRTSGSGDEQFF.

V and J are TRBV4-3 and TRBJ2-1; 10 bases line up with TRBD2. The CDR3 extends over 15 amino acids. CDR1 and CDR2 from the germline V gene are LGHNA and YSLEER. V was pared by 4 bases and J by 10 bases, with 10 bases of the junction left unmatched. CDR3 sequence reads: CASSPGLARRGEQFF. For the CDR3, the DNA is TGCGCCAGCAGCCCGGGACTAGCGAGGCGGGGGGAGCAGTTCTTC.

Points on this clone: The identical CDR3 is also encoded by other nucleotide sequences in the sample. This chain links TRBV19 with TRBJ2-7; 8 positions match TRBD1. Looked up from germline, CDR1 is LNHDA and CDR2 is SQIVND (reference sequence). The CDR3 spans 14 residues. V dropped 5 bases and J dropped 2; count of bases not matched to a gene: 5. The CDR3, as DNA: TGTGCCAGTAGTCCCCGGACAGGGACCTACGAGCAGTACTTC. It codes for CASSPRTGTYEQYF.

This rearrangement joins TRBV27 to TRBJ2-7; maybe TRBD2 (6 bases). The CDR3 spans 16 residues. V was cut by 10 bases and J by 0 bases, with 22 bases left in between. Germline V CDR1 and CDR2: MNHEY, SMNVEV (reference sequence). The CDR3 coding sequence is TGTGCCACCCATCCCGTGTGGACGACTAGCTCCTACGAGCAGTACTTC. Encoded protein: CATHPVWTTSSYEQYF.

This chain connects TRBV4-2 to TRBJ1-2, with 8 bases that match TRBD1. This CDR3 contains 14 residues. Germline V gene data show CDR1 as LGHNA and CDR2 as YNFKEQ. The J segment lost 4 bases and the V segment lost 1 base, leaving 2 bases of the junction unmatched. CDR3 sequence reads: CASSQGTGTYGYTF. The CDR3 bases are TGTGCCAGCAGCCAAGGGACAGGGACCTATGGCTACACCTTC.

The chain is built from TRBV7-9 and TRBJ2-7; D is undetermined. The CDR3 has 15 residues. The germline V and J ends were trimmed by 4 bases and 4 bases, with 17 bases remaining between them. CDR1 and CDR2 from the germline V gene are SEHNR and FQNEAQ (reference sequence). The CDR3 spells CASSSYIRTEYEQYF. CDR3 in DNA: TGTGCCAGCAGCTCCTATATAAGGACGGAGTACGAGCAGTACTTC. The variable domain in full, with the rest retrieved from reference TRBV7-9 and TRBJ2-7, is DTGVSQNPRHKITKRGQNVTFRCDPISEHNRLYWYRQTLGQGPEFLTYFQNEAQLEKSRLLSDRFSAERPKGSFSTLEIQRTEQGDSAMYLCASSSYIRTEYEQYFGPGTRLTVT.

CDR3 in amino acids: CSVLGGTSGTNEQFF. The CDR3 region has the DNA TGCAGCGTCCTTGGCGGGACTAGCGGGACGAATGAGCAGTTCTTC. This rearrangement joins TRBV29-1 to TRBJ2-1; the match to TRBD2 covers 13 bases. Germline CDR1 reads SQVTM; CDR2 reads ANQGSEA. The CDR3 runs to 15 residues. Germline trimming cut 6 bases from V and 7 bases from J; bases unmatched to any gene: 9.

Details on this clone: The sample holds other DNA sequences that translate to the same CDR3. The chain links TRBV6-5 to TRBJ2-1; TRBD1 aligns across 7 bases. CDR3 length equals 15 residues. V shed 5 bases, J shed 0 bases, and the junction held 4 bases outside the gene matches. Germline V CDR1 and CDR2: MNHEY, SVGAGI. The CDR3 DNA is TGTGCCAGCAGTCCGACAGGGAGCTCCTACAATGAGCAGTTCTTC. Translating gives CASSPTGSSYNEQFF.

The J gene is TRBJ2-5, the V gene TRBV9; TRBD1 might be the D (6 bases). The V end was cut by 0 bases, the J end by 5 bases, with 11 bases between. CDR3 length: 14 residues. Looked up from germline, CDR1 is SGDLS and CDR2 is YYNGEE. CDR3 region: CASSVANRVETQYF. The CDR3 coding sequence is TGTGCCAGCAGCGTAGCGAACAGGGTGGAGACCCAGTACTTC.

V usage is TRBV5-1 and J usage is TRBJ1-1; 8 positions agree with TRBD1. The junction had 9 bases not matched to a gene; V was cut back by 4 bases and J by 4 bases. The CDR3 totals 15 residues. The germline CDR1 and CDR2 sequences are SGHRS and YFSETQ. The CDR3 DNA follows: TGCGCCAGCAGCCCGTGGACAGGGACAACCACTGAAGCTTTCTTT. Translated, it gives CASSPWTGTTTEAFF.

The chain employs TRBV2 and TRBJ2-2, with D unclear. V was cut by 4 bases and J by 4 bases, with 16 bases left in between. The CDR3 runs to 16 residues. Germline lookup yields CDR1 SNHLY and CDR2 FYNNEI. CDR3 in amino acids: CASSGTGLLLTGELFF. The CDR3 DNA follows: TGTGCCAGCAGTGGTACCGGGTTACTACTCACCGGGGAGCTGTTTTTT.

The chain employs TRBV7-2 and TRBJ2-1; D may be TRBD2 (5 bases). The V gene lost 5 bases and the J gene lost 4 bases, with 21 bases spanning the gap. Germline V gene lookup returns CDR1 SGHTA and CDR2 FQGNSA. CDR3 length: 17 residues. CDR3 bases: TGTGCCAGCAGCCCATTGGGCCCTAGCCTGTTTTACAATGAGCAGTTCTTC. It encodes CASSPLGPSLFYNEQFF.

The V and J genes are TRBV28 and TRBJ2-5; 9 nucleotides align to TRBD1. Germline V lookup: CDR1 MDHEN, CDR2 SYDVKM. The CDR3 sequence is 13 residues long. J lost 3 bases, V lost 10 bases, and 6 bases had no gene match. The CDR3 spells CATLQGAEETQYF. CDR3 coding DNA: TGTGCCACCCTACAGGGGGCCGAAGAGACCCAGTACTTC.

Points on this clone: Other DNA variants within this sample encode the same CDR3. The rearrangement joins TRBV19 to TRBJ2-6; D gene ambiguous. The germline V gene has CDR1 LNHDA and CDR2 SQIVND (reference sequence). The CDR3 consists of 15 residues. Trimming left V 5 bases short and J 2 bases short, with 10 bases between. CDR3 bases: TGTGCCAGTAGTCCCCCAGGAGCTGGGGCCAACGTCCTGACTTTC. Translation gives CASSPPGAGANVLTF.

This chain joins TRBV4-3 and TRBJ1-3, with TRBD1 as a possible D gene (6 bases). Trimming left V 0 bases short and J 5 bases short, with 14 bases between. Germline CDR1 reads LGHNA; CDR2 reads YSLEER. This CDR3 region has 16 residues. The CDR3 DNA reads TGCGCCAGCAGCCAAGATCAGGGGACGGGGAGAAACACCATATATTTT. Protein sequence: CASSQDQGTGRNTIYF.

The CDR3 sequence is CASAGLAGGSYEQYF. CDR3 DNA: TGTGCCAGCGCCGGACTAGCGGGAGGTTCCTACGAGCAGTACTTC. The chain has TRBV6-1 and TRBJ2-7; 14 bases map to TRBD2. The V gene's germline CDR1 is MNHNS and CDR2 SASEGT. The length of the CDR3 is 15 residues. V was clipped by 8 bases and J by 1 base; unmatched bases: 4.

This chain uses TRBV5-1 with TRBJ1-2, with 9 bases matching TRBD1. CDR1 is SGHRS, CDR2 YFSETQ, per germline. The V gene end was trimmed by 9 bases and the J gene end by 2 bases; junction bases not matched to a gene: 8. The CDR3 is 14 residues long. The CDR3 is CAKLGDRENYGYTF. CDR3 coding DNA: TGCGCCAAGCTAGGGGACAGGGAAAACTATGGCTACACCTTC.

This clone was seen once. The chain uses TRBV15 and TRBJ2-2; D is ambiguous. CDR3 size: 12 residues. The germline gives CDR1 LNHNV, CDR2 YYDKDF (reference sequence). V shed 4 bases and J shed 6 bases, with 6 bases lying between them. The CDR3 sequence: CATSIGPGELFF. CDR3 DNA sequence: TGTGCCACCAGCATTGGGCCCGGGGAGCTGTTTTTT.

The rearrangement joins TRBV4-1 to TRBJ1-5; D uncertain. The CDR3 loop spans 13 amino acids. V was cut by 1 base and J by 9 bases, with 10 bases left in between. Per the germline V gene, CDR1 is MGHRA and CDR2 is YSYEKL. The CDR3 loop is CASSQAPKGPQHF. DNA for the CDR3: TGCGCCAGCAGCCAAGCCCCTAAGGGGCCCCAGCATTTT.

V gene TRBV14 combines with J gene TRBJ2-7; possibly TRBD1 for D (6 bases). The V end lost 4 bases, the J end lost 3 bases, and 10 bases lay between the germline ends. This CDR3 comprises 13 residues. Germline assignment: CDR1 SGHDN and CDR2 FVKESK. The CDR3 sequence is CASSPKDSYEQYF. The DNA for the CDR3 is TGTGCCAGCAGCCCCAAGGACAGCTACGAGCAGTACTTC.

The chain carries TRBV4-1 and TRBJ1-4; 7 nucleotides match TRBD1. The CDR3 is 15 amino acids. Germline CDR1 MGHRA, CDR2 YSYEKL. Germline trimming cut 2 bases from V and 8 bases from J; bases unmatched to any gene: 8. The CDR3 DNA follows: TGCGCCAGCAGCCAACCCCAGGGGGAGTCCGAAAAACTGTTTTTT. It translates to CASSQPQGESEKLFF.

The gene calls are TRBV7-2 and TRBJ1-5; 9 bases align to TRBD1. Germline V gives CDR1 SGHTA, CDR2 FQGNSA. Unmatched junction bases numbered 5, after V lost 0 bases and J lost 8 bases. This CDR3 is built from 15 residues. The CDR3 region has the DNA TGTGCCAGCAGCTTAGCAGGGACAGGGCTGGAGCCCCAGCATTTT. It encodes CASSLAGTGLEPQHF.

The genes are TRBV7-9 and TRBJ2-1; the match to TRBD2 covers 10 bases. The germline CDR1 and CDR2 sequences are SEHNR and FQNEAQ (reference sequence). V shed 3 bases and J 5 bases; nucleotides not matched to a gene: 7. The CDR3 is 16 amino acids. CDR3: CASSLGAGGPDNEQFF. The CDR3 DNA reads TGTGCCAGCAGCTTGGGAGCGGGAGGGCCCGACAATGAGCAGTTCTTC. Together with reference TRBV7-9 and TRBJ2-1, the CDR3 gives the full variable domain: DTGVSQNPRHKITKRGQNVTFRCDPISEHNRLYWYRQTLGQGPEFLTYFQNEAQLEKSRLLSDRFSAERPKGSFSTLEIQRTEQGDSAMYLCASSLGAGGPDNEQFFGPGTRLTVL.

The CDR3 protein is CAWSVPTQTGLYGYTF. The CDR3 DNA reads TGTGCCTGGAGTGTTCCGACTCAGACAGGGCTGTATGGCTACACCTTC. The rearrangement links TRBV30 to TRBJ1-2; 7 nucleotides align to TRBD1. There are 16 residues in the CDR3. Looked up from germline, CDR1 is GTSNPN and CDR2 is SVGIG (reference sequence). V lost 0 bases and J lost 5; bases outside the gene matches: 12.

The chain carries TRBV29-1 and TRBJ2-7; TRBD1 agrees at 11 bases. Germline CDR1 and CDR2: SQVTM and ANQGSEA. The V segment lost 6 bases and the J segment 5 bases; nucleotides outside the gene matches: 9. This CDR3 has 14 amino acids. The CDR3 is CSVQDRGRFDEQYF. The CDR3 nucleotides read TGCAGCGTCCAGGACAGGGGGCGATTCGACGAGCAGTACTTC.

CDR3 in DNA: TGTGCCAGCAGCTTATTCCGGGGCAGGGAGACCCAGTACTTC. Translated: CASSLFRGRETQYF. The V call is TRBV11-2, the J call TRBJ2-5; D possibly matches TRBD1 or TRBD2 (5 bases each). CDR1 SGHAT and CDR2 FQNNGV come from the germline V gene. Trimming removed 2 bases at V and 5 bases at J, with 12 bases between. The CDR3 is 14 residues long. The entire variable domain, with the rest obtained from reference TRBV11-2 and TRBJ2-5, is as follows: EAGVAQSPRYKIIEKRQSVAFWCNPISGHATLYWYQQILGQGPKLLIQFQNNGVVDDSQLPKDRFSAERLKGVDSTLKIQPAKLEDSAVYLCASSLFRGRETQYFGPGTRLLVL.